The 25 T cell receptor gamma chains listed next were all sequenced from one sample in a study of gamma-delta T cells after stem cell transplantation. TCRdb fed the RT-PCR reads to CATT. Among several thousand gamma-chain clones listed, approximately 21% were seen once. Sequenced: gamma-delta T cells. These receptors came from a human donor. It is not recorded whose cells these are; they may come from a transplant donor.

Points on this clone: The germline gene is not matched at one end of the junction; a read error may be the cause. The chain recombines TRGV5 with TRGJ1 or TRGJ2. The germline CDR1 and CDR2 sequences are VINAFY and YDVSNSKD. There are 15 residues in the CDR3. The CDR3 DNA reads TGTGCCACCTGGGACAGGCTCACGAATTATTATAAGAAACTATTT. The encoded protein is CATWDRLTNYYKKLF.

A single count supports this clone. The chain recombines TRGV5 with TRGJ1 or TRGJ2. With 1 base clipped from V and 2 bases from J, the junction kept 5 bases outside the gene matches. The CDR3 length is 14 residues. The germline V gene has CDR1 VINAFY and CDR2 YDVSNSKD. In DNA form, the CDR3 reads TGTGCCACCTGGGACAGATTCTATTATTATAAGAAACTCTTT. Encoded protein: CATWDRFYYYKKLF.

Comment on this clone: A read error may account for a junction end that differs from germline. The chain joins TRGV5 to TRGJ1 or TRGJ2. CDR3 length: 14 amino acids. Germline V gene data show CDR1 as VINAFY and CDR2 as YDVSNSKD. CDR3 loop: CATWDRHFGYRKLF. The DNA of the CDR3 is TGTGCCACCTGGGACAGGCATTTCGGCTATAGGAAACTCTTT.

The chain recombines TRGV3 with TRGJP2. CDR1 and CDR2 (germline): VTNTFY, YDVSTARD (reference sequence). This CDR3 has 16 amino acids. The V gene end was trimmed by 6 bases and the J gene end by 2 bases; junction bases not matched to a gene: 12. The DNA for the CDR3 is TGTGCCACCTGGTCCCTTGTGGGAAGTAGTGATTGGATCAAGACGTTT. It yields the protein CATWSLVGSSDWIKTF.

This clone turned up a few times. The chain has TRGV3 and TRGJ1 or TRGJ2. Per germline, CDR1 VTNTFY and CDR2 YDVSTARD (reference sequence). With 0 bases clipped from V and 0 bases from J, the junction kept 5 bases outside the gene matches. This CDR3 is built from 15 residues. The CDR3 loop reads CATWDRPSNYYKKLF. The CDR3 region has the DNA TGTGCCACCTGGGACAGGCCCTCGAATTATTATAAGAAACTCTTT.

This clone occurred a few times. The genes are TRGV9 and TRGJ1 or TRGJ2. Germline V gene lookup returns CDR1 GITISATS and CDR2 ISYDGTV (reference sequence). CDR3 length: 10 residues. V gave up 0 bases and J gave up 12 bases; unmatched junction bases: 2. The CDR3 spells CALWEVRKLF. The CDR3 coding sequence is TGTGCCTTGTGGGAGGTGCGGAAACTCTTT.

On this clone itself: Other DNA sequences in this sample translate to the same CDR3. The CDR3 sequence: CATWDGLYKKLF. DNA for the CDR3: TGTGCCACCTGGGACGGGCTTTATAAGAAACTCTTT. The chain uses TRGV2 and TRGJ1 or TRGJ2. V lost 0 bases to trimming and J lost 6 bases; unmatched junction nucleotides: 2. CDR1 is EGSNGY, CDR2 YDSYNSKV, per germline. The CDR3 loop spans 12 amino acids.

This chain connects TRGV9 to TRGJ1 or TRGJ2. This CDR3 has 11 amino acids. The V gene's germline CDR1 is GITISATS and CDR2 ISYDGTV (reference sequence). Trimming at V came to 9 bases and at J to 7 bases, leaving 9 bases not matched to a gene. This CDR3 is CALRDEYKKLF. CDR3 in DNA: TGTGCCTTGCGCGATGAATATAAGAAACTCTTT.

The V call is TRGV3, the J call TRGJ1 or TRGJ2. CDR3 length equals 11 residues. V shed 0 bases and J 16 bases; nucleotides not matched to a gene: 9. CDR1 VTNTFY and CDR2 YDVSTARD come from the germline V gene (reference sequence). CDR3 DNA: TGTGCCACCTGGGACAGGAGAAACCAGCTCTTT. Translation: CATWDRRNQLF.

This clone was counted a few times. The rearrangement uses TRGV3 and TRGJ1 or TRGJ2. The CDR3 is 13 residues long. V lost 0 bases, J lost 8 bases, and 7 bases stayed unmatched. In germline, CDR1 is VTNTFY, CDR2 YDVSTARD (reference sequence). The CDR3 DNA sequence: TGTGCCACCTGGGACAGGCCTTGCAATAAGAAACTCTTT. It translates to CATWDRPCNKKLF.

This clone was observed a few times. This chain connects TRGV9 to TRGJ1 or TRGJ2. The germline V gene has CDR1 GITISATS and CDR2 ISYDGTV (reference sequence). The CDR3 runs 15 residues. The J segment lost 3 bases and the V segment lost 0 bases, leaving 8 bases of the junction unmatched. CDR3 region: CALWEVPEAYYKKLF. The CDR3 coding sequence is TGTGCCTTGTGGGAGGTGCCAGAGGCTTATTATAAGAAACTCTTT.

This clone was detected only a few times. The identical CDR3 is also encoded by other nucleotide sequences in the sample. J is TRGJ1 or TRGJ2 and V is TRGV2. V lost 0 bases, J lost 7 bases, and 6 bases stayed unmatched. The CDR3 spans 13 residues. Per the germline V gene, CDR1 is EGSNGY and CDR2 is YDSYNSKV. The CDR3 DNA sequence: TGTGCCACCTGGGACGGGCAAAGGTATAAGAAACTCTTT. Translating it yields CATWDGQRYKKLF.

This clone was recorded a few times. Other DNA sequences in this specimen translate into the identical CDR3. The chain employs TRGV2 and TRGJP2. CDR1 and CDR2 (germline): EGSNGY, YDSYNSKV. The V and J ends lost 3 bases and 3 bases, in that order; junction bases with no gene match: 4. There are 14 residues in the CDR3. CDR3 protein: CATWDRGSDWIKTF. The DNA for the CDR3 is TGTGCCACCTGGGACCGGGGTAGTGATTGGATCAAGACGTTT.

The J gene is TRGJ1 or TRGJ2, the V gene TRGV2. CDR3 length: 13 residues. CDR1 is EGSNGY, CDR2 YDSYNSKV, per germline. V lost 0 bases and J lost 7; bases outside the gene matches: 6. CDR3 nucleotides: TGTGCCACCTGGGACGGGCAGGGGTATAAGAAACTCTTT. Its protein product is CATWDGQGYKKLF.

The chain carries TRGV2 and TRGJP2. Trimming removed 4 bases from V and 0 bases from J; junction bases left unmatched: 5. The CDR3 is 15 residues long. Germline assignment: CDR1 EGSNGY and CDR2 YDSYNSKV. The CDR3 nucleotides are TGTGCCACCTGGGATTCGTATAGTAGTGATTGGATCAAGACGTTT. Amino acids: CATWDSYSSDWIKTF.

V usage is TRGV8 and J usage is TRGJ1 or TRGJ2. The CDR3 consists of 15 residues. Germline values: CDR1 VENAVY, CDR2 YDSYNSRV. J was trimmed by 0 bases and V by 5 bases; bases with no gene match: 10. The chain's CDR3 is CATWAREVNYYKKLF. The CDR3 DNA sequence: TGTGCCACCTGGGCCCGGGAGGTGAATTATTATAAGAAACTCTTT.

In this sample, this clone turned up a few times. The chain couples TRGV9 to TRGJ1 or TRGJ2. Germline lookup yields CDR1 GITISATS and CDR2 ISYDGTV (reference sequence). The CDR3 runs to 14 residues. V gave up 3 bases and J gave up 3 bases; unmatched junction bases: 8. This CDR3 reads CALWESPSYYKKLF. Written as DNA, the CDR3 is TGTGCCTTGTGGGAGTCCCCCAGTTATTATAAGAAACTCTTT.

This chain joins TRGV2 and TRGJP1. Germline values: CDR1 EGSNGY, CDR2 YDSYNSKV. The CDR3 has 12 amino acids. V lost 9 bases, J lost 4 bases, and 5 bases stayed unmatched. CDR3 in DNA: TGTGCCACCCCCTTCACTGGTTGGTTCAAGATATTT. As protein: CATPFTGWFKIF.

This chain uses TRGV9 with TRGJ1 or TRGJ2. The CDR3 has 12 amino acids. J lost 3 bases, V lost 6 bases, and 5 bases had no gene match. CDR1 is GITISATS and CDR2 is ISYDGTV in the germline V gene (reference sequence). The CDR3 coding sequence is TGTGCCTTGTGGTTCCTTTATTATAAGAAACTCTTT. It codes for CALWFLYYKKLF.

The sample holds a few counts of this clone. DNA for the CDR3: TGTGCCTTGTGGGATCTGGTGGCGGGTCATTATAAGAAACTCTTT. Its protein product is CALWDLVAGHYKKLF. The rearrangement links TRGV9 to TRGJ1 or TRGJ2. Germline values: CDR1 GITISATS, CDR2 ISYDGTV (reference sequence). V lost 4 bases to trimming and J lost 5 bases; unmatched junction nucleotides: 14. The CDR3 extends over 15 amino acids.

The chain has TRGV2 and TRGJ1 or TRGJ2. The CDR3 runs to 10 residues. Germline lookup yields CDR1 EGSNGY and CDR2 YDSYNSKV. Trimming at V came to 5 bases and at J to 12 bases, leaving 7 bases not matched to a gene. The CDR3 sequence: CATWVAGKLF. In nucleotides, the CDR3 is TGTGCCACCTGGGTCGCGGGGAAACTCTTT.

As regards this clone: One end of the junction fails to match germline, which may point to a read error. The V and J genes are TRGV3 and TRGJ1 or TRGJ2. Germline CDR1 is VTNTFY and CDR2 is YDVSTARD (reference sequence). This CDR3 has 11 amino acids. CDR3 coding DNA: TGTGCCACCTTCCTTTATTATAACAAACTCTTT. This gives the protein CATFLYYNKLF.

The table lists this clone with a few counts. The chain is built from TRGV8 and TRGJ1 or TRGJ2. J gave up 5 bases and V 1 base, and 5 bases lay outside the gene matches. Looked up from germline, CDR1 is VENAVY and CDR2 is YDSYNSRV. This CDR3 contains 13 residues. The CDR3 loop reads CATWDSNNYKKLF. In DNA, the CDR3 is TGTGCCACCTGGGATAGCAATAATTATAAGAAACTCTTT.

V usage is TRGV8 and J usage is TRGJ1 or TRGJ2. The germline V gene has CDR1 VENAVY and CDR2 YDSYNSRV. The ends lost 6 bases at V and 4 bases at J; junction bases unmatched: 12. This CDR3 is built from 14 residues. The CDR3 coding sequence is TGTGCCACCTGGCCAAGGAGGGAGTATTATAAGAAACTCTTT. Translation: CATWPRREYYKKLF.

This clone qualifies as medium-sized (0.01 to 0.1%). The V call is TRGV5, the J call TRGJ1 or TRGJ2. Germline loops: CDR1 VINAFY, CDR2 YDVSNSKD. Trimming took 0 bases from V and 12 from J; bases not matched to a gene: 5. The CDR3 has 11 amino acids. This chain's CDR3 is CATWDRLRKLF. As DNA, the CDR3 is TGTGCCACCTGGGACAGGCTTCGGAAACTCTTT.